This record covers a single T cell receptor (beta chain). Sequence at one end of the junction differs from germline and may be a read error. CDR1 SGHNT and CDR2 YENEEA come from the germline V gene. CDR3 length: 12 residues. The study drew its donors from healthy HIV-negative adults without recent acute infections or vaccinations. These data come from a study of shared clonotypes between healthy human individuals. The repertoire was sequenced with immunoSEQ multiplex PCR; TCRdb's copy has only in-frame clones and lacks some. The table includes about 470,000 clones, roughly three quarters detected once.

The source is a woman aged 40 to 50 in good health. Some clones in this sample may be carry-over from other donors' samples. Sequenced material: PBMCs. The V and J genes are TRBV11-3 and TRBJ1-5; D not certain. CDR3 amino acids: CASSLFDHPQHF. The CDR3, as DNA: TGTGCCAGCAGCCTTTTCGATCATCCCCAGCATTTT.